One sample yielded the 25 T cell receptor beta chains listed below, sequenced in a study of OX40 agonist ivuxolimab in advanced cancers. Some clones are missing from TCRdb's copy, which holds only in-frame ones; the method was immunoSEQ multiplex PCR. The data hold about 24,000 clones, with approximately 70% observed a single time. Specimen: CD4+ or CD8+ T cells sorted from blood, collected in a trial of the OX40 agonist ivuxolimab. All receptors come from an adult with an advanced solid tumor such as melanoma, head and neck, liver or kidney cancer.

Relative to its sample, this clone is medium-sized. CDR3 amino acids: CASRPRAGGINNEQFF. CDR3 sequence (DNA): TGTGCCAGCAGACCAAGAGCGGGGGGGATAAACAATGAGCAGTTCTTC. This sequence joins TRBV7-2 and TRBJ2-1; 10 positions match TRBD2. Germline trimming cut 6 bases from V and 5 bases from J; bases unmatched to any gene: 10. The CDR3 has 16 amino acids. In germline, CDR1 is SGHTA, CDR2 FQGNSA.

Comment on this clone: Mismatch with germline at one junction end may stem from a read error. The chain is built from TRBV7-7 and TRBJ2-5; 10 bases are a match to TRBD1. This CDR3 contains 14 residues. Germline CDR1 SSHAT, CDR2 FNYEAQ (reference sequence). CDR3 protein: CASTMGQGKETQYF. The CDR3 coding sequence is TGTGCTAGCACGATGGGACAGGGGAAAGAGACCCAGTACTTC.

The chain recombines TRBV11-3 with TRBJ2-7, with 8 bases aligning to TRBD2. Germline values: CDR1 SGHNT, CDR2 YENEEA. Losses at the gene ends were 5 bases for V and 3 bases for J; bases not matched to a gene: 12. CDR3 length: 16 amino acids. CDR3 nucleotide sequence: TGTGCCAGCAGCAAATTCGGAGCGGGGGAGTTCTACGAGCAGTACTTC. Protein sequence: CASSKFGAGEFYEQYF.

This rearrangement joins TRBV6-6 to TRBJ1-2; D is unclear. Trimming removed 8 bases at V and 5 bases at J, with 12 bases between. The CDR3 runs to 12 residues. Germline V CDR1 and CDR2: MNHNY, SVGAGI (reference sequence). Here the CDR3 DNA reads TGTGCCAGCGTCGAGGCGCCTTATGGCTACACCTTC. Amino acids: CASVEAPYGYTF.

This chain links TRBV15 with TRBJ2-3; TRBD2 might be the D (6 bases). Germline V gene data show CDR1 as LNHNV and CDR2 as YYDKDF (reference sequence). Trimming left V 1 base short and J 6 bases short, with 14 bases between. CDR3 size: 15 residues. CDR3 in DNA: TGTGCCACCAGCAGAGGGGACTCTGTTACGGATACGCAGTATTTT. Its translation is CATSRGDSVTDTQYF.

This clone has only one observation. The chain employs TRBV28 and TRBJ2-3, with 8 bases lining up with TRBD1. In germline, CDR1 is MDHEN, CDR2 SYDVKM. V lost 8 bases to trimming and J lost 3 bases; unmatched junction nucleotides: 7. This CDR3 contains 14 residues. The CDR3 reads CASFDRGVTDTQYF. The CDR3 DNA sequence: TGTGCCAGCTTCGACAGGGGAGTAACAGATACGCAGTATTTT.

This clone came up once. The gene calls are TRBV28 and TRBJ1-2; D call uncertain. Per the germline V gene, CDR1 is MDHEN and CDR2 is SYDVKM. With 5 bases removed from V and 4 bases from J, the gap between germline ends came to 11 bases. The CDR3 runs to 13 residues. For the CDR3, the DNA is TGTGCCAGCAGTCAGAACAGCCCCTATGGCTACACCTTC. Residues: CASSQNSPYGYTF.

Relative to its sample, this clone is large. The chain carries TRBV5-1 and TRBJ1-5, with D possibly matching TRBD1 (6 bases). Germline assignment: CDR1 SGHRS and CDR2 YFSETQ. Between the trimmed V and J ends, which lost 1 base and 2 bases, there was a span of 13 bases. CDR3 length: 16 residues. The CDR3 nucleotides are TGCGCCAGCAGCTTGACGGGGGGCGGCGGCAATCAGCCCCAGCATTTT. It codes for CASSLTGGGGNQPQHF.

This clone has a single count. This chain joins TRBV4-3 and TRBJ2-3, with D hard to call. CDR1 and CDR2 (germline): LGHNA, YSLEER. CDR3 size: 15 residues. V was trimmed by 0 bases and J by 2 bases, leaving 9 bases between them. The CDR3 DNA is TGCGCCAGCAGCCAAGATGAGCGCGACACAGATACGCAGTATTTT. This codes for CASSQDERDTDTQYF.

The chain carries TRBV9 and TRBJ1-6, with D perhaps matching TRBD1 (5 bases). The V and J ends lost 4 bases and 0 bases respectively, with 14 bases between them. Germline V gene data show CDR1 as SGDLS and CDR2 as YYNGEE. The CDR3 spans 17 residues. CDR3 region: CASSPRDGSSYNSPLHF. The CDR3 DNA sequence: TGTGCCAGCAGCCCCAGGGACGGTAGCTCCTATAATTCACCCCTCCACTTT.

The count of this clone is one. At one boundary the junction diverges from the germline segment, which might be a read error. This chain connects TRBV29-1 to TRBJ2-7; the D gene is possibly TRBD1 (6 bases). Per the germline V gene, CDR1 is SQVTM and CDR2 is ANQGSEA. The CDR3 covers 13 residues. The CDR3, as DNA: TGCAGCGCTGAATCAGGGGTAGGCTACGAGCAGTACTTC. Translating it yields CSAESGVGYEQYF.

The chain uses TRBV5-6 and TRBJ1-6, with TRBD1 matching over 10 bases. The CDR3 extends over 15 amino acids. Unmatched junction bases numbered 8, after V lost 4 bases and J lost 10 bases. CDR1 SGHDT and CDR2 YYEEEE come from the germline V gene. The CDR3, as DNA: TGTGCCAGCAGCGGGGGACAGGGGAAGGGGTCACCCCTCCACTTT. Protein product: CASSGGQGKGSPLHF.

The V and J genes are TRBV6-5 and TRBJ2-1; 8 positions match TRBD1. CDR3 length: 15 amino acids. Unmatched junction bases numbered 12, after V lost 4 bases and J lost 10 bases. Germline lookup yields CDR1 MNHEY and CDR2 SVGAGI. This chain's CDR3 is CASSWTGQIYREQFF. The CDR3 region has the DNA TGTGCCAGCAGTTGGACAGGGCAAATCTATAGGGAGCAGTTCTTC.

The gene calls are TRBV27 and TRBJ1-5; tentative D call: TRBD1 (6 bases). Germline CDR1 MNHEY, CDR2 SMNVEV (reference sequence). This CDR3 spans 16 amino acids. Trimming took off 5 bases at V and 0 bases at J, with 14 bases between the two ends. The DNA of the CDR3 is TGTGCCAGCAGTCCAATAGGGACATATAGCAATCAGCCCCAGCATTTT. Translating gives CASSPIGTYSNQPQHF.

This clone showed up just a few times. This chain joins TRBV4-2 and TRBJ2-5; 14 nucleotides agree with TRBD2. V dropped 1 base and J dropped 4; count of bases not matched to a gene: 5. This CDR3 contains 17 residues. Germline assignment: CDR1 LGHNA and CDR2 YNFKEQ. CDR3 sequence: CASSQGQGLAGVETQYF. CDR3 coding DNA: TGTGCCAGCAGCCAAGGGCAGGGACTAGCGGGGGTAGAGACCCAGTACTTC.

The rearrangement uses TRBV27 and TRBJ2-3; D remains unclear. CDR3 size: 14 residues. With 1 base removed from V and 5 bases from J, the gap between germline ends came to 10 bases. Per the germline V gene, CDR1 is MNHEY and CDR2 is SMNVEV (reference sequence). DNA for the CDR3: TGTGCCAGCAGTTTATGGGCGCTGGGAGATACGCAGTATTTT. Encoded protein: CASSLWALGDTQYF.

This rearrangement joins TRBV28 to TRBJ1-4; possible D gene TRBD1, 5 bases. The germline gives CDR1 MDHEN, CDR2 SYDVKM. This CDR3 region has 15 residues. Trimming cost V 2 bases and J 4 bases, with 11 bases left between them. CDR3: CASSLEGRSNEKLFF. The CDR3 DNA sequence: TGTGCCAGCAGTTTAGAGGGACGCAGTAATGAAAAACTGTTTTTT.

V usage is TRBV19 and J usage is TRBJ2-2; D gene ambiguous. V was trimmed by 3 bases and J by 5 bases, leaving 4 bases between them. The CDR3 extends over 12 amino acids. The germline V gene encodes CDR1 LNHDA and CDR2 SQIVND (reference sequence). This CDR3 is CASSIGTGELFF. The CDR3 DNA follows: TGTGCCAGTAGTATTGGTACCGGGGAGCTGTTTTTT. Looking up the rest from reference TRBV19 and TRBJ2-2 gives the full variable domain: DGGITQSPKYLFRKEGQNVTLSCEQNLNHDAMYWYRQDPGQGLRLIYYSQIVNDFQKGDIAEGYSVSREKKESFPLTVTSAQKNPTAFYLCASSIGTGELFFGEGSRLTVL.

The rearrangement joins TRBV28 to TRBJ2-5; a possible D gene is TRBD1 (6 bases). The DNA end is a closer match to TRBJ2-7, so the J assignment may be wrong. Germline assignment: CDR1 MDHEN and CDR2 SYDVKM. The CDR3 totals 13 residues. In DNA form, the CDR3 reads TGTGCCAGTCTCGACAGGATCCTCTACGAGCAGTACTTC. Translation gives CASLDRILYEQYF.

V and J are TRBV9 and TRBJ1-2; D unresolved. The CDR3 is 14 residues long. Trimming stripped 3 bases from V and 8 bases from J, with 17 bases between. Germline assignment: CDR1 SGDLS and CDR2 YYNGEE. DNA for the CDR3: TGTGCCAGCAGCGGCTCCGCCCGGAGGAAAGGCTACACCTTC. This encodes CASSGSARRKGYTF. Supplemented by reference TRBV9 and TRBJ1-2, the full variable domain reads DSGVTQTPKHLITATGQRVTLRCSPRSGDLSVYWYQQSLDQGLQFLIQYYNGEERAKGNILERFSAQQFPDLHSELNLSSLELGDSALYFCASSGSARRKGYTFGSGTRLTVV.

This sequence joins TRBV19 and TRBJ2-5; 12 nucleotides align to TRBD2. CDR3 length: 18 residues. The V segment lost 3 bases and the J segment 5 bases; nucleotides outside the gene matches: 13. Germline CDR1 is LNHDA and CDR2 is SQIVND (reference sequence). CDR3 DNA sequence: TGTGCCAGTAGTATTAGGGTACTAGCGGGGGGATTTGTGGAGACCCAGTACTTC. Translating it yields CASSIRVLAGGFVETQYF.

This clone was seen repeatedly, ten times or more. The chain links TRBV6-1 to TRBJ2-3; 12 nucleotides match TRBD2. V lost 6 bases and J lost 1; bases outside the gene matches: 2. The CDR3 is made up of 15 amino acids. In germline, CDR1 is MNHNS, CDR2 SASEGT. The DNA for the CDR3 is TGTGCCAGCAGCCGACTAGCGGGGGGCACAGATACGCAGTATTTT. Its translation: CASSRLAGGTDTQYF.

The rearrangement uses TRBV28 and TRBJ2-5; no definite D call. Per the germline V gene, CDR1 is MDHEN and CDR2 is SYDVKM. Trimming left V 7 bases short and J 2 bases short, with 17 bases between. The CDR3 sequence is 15 residues long. Written as DNA, the CDR3 is TGTGCCAGCACCGACGGCGACCTACGACAAGAGACCCAGTACTTC. Its translation is CASTDGDLRQETQYF.

The chain joins TRBV7-2 to TRBJ2-1; 11 positions match TRBD1. This CDR3 contains 17 residues. The ends lost 6 bases at V and 7 bases at J; junction bases unmatched: 14. Germline CDR1 and CDR2: SGHTA and FQGNSA. CDR3 DNA: TGTGCCAGCAGTATTTACCGGGACAGGGGGACTTGGAATGAGCAGTTCTTC. This sequence encodes CASSIYRDRGTWNEQFF.

This clone was found once. V gene TRBV4-3 combines with J gene TRBJ2-7; D tentatively fits TRBD1 or TRBD2 (5 bases each). The CDR3 consists of 15 residues. The V gene's germline CDR1 is LGHNA and CDR2 YSLEER. V was trimmed by 1 base and J by 3 bases, leaving 13 bases between them. Here the CDR3 DNA reads TGCGCCAGCAGCCAAGGGTTTGGGGGAAGCTACGAGCAGTACTTC. Encoded protein: CASSQGFGGSYEQYF.